This T cell receptor beta chain comes out of a study of cytomegalovirus exposure and HLA in healthy donors. On this clone: Its specificity is not known.

Overall study findings and caveats: Earlier analysis looked at TCR beta V segments, and most were productive about 90% or about 30% of the time.

The PCR employed 60 Vbeta primers together with 13 Jbeta primers. Sequencing used immunoSEQ multiplex PCR; TCRdb keeps in-frame clones, though not all of them. The sample includes roughly 120,000 clones, about 80% of them seen just once. The germline CDR1 and CDR2 sequences are MNHNS and SASEGT. The CDR3 has 12 residues. V was shortened by 4 bases and J by 7 bases, with 10 bases between the two germline ends. The material sequenced was PBMCs. The V and J genes are TRBV6-1 and TRBJ1-2; D not certain. The receptor was derived from a man aged 25-45 years in good health and CMV-seropositive. In DNA, the CDR3 is TGTGCCAGCAGTGCGGGAGGTGGTGGCTACACCTTC. Translation: CASSAGGGGYTF.